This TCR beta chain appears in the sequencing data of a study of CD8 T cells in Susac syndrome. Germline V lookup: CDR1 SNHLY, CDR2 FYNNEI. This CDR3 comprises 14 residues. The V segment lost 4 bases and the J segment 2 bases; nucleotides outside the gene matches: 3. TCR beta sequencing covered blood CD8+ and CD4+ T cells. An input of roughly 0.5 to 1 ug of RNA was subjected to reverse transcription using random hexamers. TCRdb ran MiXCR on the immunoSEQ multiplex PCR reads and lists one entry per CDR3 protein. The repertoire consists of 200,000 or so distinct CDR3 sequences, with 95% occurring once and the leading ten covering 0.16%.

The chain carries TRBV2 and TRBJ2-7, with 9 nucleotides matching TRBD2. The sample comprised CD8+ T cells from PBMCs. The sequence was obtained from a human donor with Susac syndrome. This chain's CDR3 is CASSVGGGAYEQYF. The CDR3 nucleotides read TGTGCCAGCAGTGTGGGCGGGGGGGCCTACGAGCAGTACTTC.